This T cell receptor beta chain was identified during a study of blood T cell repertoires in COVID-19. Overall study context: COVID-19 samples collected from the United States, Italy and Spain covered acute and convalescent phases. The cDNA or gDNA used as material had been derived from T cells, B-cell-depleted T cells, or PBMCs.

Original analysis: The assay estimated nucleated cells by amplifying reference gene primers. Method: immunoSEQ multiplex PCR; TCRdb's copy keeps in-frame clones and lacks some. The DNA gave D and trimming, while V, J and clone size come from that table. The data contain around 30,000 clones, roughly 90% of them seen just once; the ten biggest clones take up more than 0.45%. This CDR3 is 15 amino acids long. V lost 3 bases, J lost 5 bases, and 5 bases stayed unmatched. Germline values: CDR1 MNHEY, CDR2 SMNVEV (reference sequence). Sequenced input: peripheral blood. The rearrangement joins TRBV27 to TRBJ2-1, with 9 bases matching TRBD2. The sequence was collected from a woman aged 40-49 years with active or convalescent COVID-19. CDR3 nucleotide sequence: TGTGCCAGCAGTTTGGCGGTAGCGGGAGACAATGAGCAGTTCTTC. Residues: CASSLAVAGDNEQFF.